These 32 T cell receptor beta chains were sequenced from one sample in a study of T cell responses to AZD1222 COVID-19 vaccine. Libraries were prepared by immunoSEQ multiplex PCR; TCRdb keeps only in-frame clonotypes and omits some of them. The repertoire includes roughly 190,000 clones, approximately 91% of them detected once, and about 1.7% sits in the top ten. The specimen was peripheral blood, collected 28 days after the second AZD1222 dose. These receptors were obtained from an adult who received the AZD1222 COVID-19 vaccine.

The J gene is TRBJ2-4, the V gene TRBV19; TRBD1 agrees at 10 bases. The CDR3 sequence is 15 residues long. V lost 2 bases, J lost 5 bases, and 3 bases stayed unmatched. Germline CDR1 LNHDA, CDR2 SQIVND (reference sequence). CDR3 loop: CASSIWDRGENIQYF. DNA for the CDR3: TGTGCCAGTAGTATATGGGACAGGGGCGAAAACATTCAGTACTTC.

V is TRBV7-9 and J is TRBJ2-7; TRBD2 aligns across 7 bases. The CDR3 contains 14 residues. With V trimmed by 4 bases and J by 6 bases, 9 bases remained unmatched. Germline CDR1 reads SEHNR; CDR2 reads FQNEAQ (reference sequence). The CDR3 coding sequence is TGTGCCAGCAGCTACGGGGGGAAGGCCTCCGAGCAGTACTTC. This sequence encodes CASSYGGKASEQYF.

This clone was recorded only once. This rearrangement joins TRBV4-2 to TRBJ1-5, with TRBD1 as a possible D gene (6 bases). Germline CDR1 reads LGHNA; CDR2 reads YNFKEQ. Trimming removed 1 base from V and 0 bases from J, with 13 bases in between. CDR3 length: 17 amino acids. The CDR3: CASSQVGGGGSNQPQHF. CDR3 DNA sequence: TGTGCCAGCAGCCAAGTTGGGGGCGGGGGTAGCAATCAGCCCCAGCATTTT.

The chain employs TRBV4-1 and TRBJ2-7, with 7 positions matching TRBD1. J was trimmed by 2 bases and V by 4 bases; bases with no gene match: 11. This CDR3 is 16 amino acids long. Germline V lookup: CDR1 MGHRA, CDR2 YSYEKL. For the CDR3, the DNA is TGCGCCAGCAGCCGGGATACAGGGGCCGTTACCTACGAGCAGTACTTC. It is translated as CASSRDTGAVTYEQYF.

The V call is TRBV2, the J call TRBJ1-2; 10 bases fit TRBD1. The CDR3 loop spans 13 amino acids. Trimming removed 5 bases from V and 8 bases from J; junction bases left unmatched: 5. Germline CDR1 and CDR2: SNHLY and FYNNEI. The CDR3: CASSPTGGRGYTF. The CDR3 nucleotides read TGTGCCAGCAGTCCGACAGGGGGCAGAGGCTACACCTTC.

V is TRBV18 and J is TRBJ2-7; D remains unclear. CDR1 is KGHSH, CDR2 LQKENI, per germline. The CDR3 totals 15 residues. Trimming removed 2 bases at V and 2 bases at J, with 13 bases between. The CDR3 here is CASSPGDSRPYEQYF. CDR3 coding DNA: TGTGCCAGCTCACCAGGGGATTCTCGTCCCTACGAGCAGTACTTC. The whole variable domain, filled in from reference TRBV18 and TRBJ2-7, reads NAGVMQNPRHLVRRRGQEARLRCSPMKGHSHVYWYRQLPEEGLKFMVYLQKENIIDESGMPKERFSAEFPKEGPSILRIQQVVRGDSAAYFCASSPGDSRPYEQYFGPGTRLTVT.

The chain combines TRBV5-5 with TRBJ2-1, with no clear D. CDR1 and CDR2 (germline): SGHKS, YYEKEE (reference sequence). The CDR3 length is 17 residues. Trimming pared 2 bases from V and 0 bases from J, leaving 15 bases between. The CDR3 nucleotides read TGTGCCAGCAGCTTTTCAGCTTGGGGAAACTCCTACAATGAGCAGTTCTTC. As protein: CASSFSAWGNSYNEQFF.

The chain carries TRBV18 and TRBJ1-1; tentatively, D is TRBD1 (5 bases). The CDR3 is made up of 16 amino acids. Between the trimmed V and J ends, which lost 3 bases and 1 base, there was a span of 15 bases. CDR1 is KGHSH and CDR2 is LQKENI in the germline V gene. CDR3 sequence reads: CASSPGGETANTEAFF. As DNA, the CDR3 is TGTGCCAGCTCACCGGGAGGGGAGACGGCGAACACTGAAGCTTTCTTT.

This clone was seen a single time. The J gene is TRBJ1-2, the V gene TRBV12-3 or TRBV12-4, with TRBD1 matching 9 bases. V trimming: 5 bases; J trimming: 8 bases; junction bases outside the gene matches: 6. The CDR3 runs 13 residues. The CDR3 sequence: CASSNRDRVGYTF. For the CDR3, the DNA is TGTGCCAGCAGTAACCGGGACAGGGTAGGCTACACCTTC.

The CDR3 DNA sequence: TGTGCCAGCTCACCAGGCTCGGAGACCCAGTACTTC. Translation: CASSPGSETQYF. The chain carries TRBV18 and TRBJ2-5; the D is unclear. With 2 bases removed from V and 5 bases from J, the gap between germline ends came to 6 bases. Germline-derived CDR1 and CDR2 are KGHSH and LQKENI. The CDR3 loop spans 12 amino acids.

The chain joins TRBV19 to TRBJ1-2; D remains unclear. Germline V lookup: CDR1 LNHDA, CDR2 SQIVND (reference sequence). This CDR3 region has 13 residues. V shed 5 bases and J shed 2 bases, with 9 bases lying between them. CDR3 loop: CASSFDGNYGYTF. The CDR3 region has the DNA TGTGCCAGTAGTTTCGACGGCAACTATGGCTACACCTTC.

V gene TRBV4-1 combines with J gene TRBJ1-1; D unclear. The germline V and J ends were trimmed by 1 base and 9 bases, with 6 bases remaining between them. The CDR3 has 11 amino acids. Germline-derived CDR1 and CDR2 are MGHRA and YSYEKL. CDR3 nucleotide sequence: TGCGCCAGCAGCCAAGCGGCAAAAGCTTTCTTT. It encodes CASSQAAKAFF.

V and J are TRBV2 and TRBJ1-5; weak D call: TRBD1 (5 bases). Germline V lookup: CDR1 SNHLY, CDR2 FYNNEI. CDR3 size: 15 residues. V gave up 5 bases and J gave up 0 bases, with 11 bases separating them. The DNA of the CDR3 is TGTGCCAGCAGTCGCAGGGAGGGTAGCAATCAGCCCCAGCATTTT. It is translated as CASSRREGSNQPQHF.

The chain recombines TRBV6-2 or TRBV6-3 with TRBJ1-1; D may be TRBD1 (5 bases). The CDR3 covers 13 residues. V lost 1 base and J 7 bases, leaving 10 bases between the germline ends. Germline V gene sequence: CDR1 MNHEY, CDR2 SVGEGT. This chain's CDR3 is CASSYYGRGEAFF. CDR3 bases: TGTGCCAGCAGTTACTACGGTAGGGGTGAAGCTTTCTTT.

The chain joins TRBV5-4 to TRBJ2-4; 8 bases agree with TRBD1. Germline lookup yields CDR1 SGHNT and CDR2 YYREEE (reference sequence). The CDR3 extends over 16 amino acids. The V gene end was trimmed by 0 bases and the J gene end by 1 base; junction bases not matched to a gene: 3. The CDR3 region has the DNA TGTGCCAGCAGCTTGGACAGGGGGTGGGCCAAAAACATTCAGTACTTC. Translating it yields CASSLDRGWAKNIQYF.

This sequence joins TRBV18 and TRBJ2-3; 9 nucleotides line up with TRBD2. Germline V gene sequence: CDR1 KGHSH, CDR2 LQKENI. Losses at the gene ends were 1 base for V and 2 bases for J; bases not matched to a gene: 1. This CDR3 spans 15 amino acids. CDR3: CASSPQRGATDTQYF. CDR3 DNA sequence: TGTGCCAGCTCACCACAGCGGGGGGCCACAGATACGCAGTATTTT.

The gene calls are TRBV3-1 (or the pseudogene TRBV3-2) and TRBJ1-6, with TRBD1 as a possible D gene (5 bases). V was trimmed by 0 bases and J by 5 bases, leaving 14 bases between them. The CDR3 totals 17 residues. Germline CDR1 and CDR2: LGHDT and YNNKEL (reference sequence). The CDR3 reads CASSQERDPINNSPLHF. The CDR3 region has the DNA TGTGCCAGCAGCCAAGAGAGGGACCCGATCAATAATTCACCCCTCCACTTT.

The chain recombines TRBV24-1 with TRBJ2-1, with D possibly TRBD2 on 5 matching bases. Germline V lookup: CDR1 KGHDR, CDR2 SFDVKD. Trimming shortened V by 3 bases and J by 5 bases, and 10 bases separated the two germline ends. The CDR3 is 14 amino acids. This chain's CDR3 is CATSDGQTNNEQFF. The DNA of the CDR3 is TGTGCCACCAGTGATGGTCAGACTAACAATGAGCAGTTCTTC.

The gene calls are TRBV11-1 and TRBJ2-3; possible D gene TRBD2, 6 bases. Trimming cost V 5 bases and J 0 bases, with 12 bases left between them. The CDR3 has 15 amino acids. CDR1 and CDR2 (germline): SGHAT, FQDESV (reference sequence). CDR3 nucleotide sequence: TGTGCCAGCAGCAATGGACTACCCAGCACAGATACGCAGTATTTT. Its protein product is CASSNGLPSTDTQYF.

This chain links TRBV6-5 with TRBJ2-3; D is undetermined. V was cut by 5 bases and J by 0 bases, with 12 bases left in between. CDR1 is MNHEY, CDR2 SVGAGI, per germline. This CDR3 is 15 amino acids long. The CDR3 region has the DNA TGTGCCAGCAGTACCGACTTCACTAGCACAGATACGCAGTATTTT. Protein sequence: CASSTDFTSTDTQYF.

The sample holds one count of this clone. The rearrangement links TRBV7-3 to TRBJ2-7, with D perhaps TRBD2 (5 bases). With 2 bases removed from V and 0 bases from J, the gap between germline ends came to 14 bases. CDR3 length equals 16 residues. Germline assignment: CDR1 SGHTA and CDR2 FQGTGA. CDR3 region: CASSLGLAVISYEQYF. The CDR3 nucleotides are TGTGCCAGCAGCTTAGGGCTAGCTGTGATCTCCTACGAGCAGTACTTC.

This clone was counted between two and nine times. The chain couples TRBV4-2 to TRBJ2-2; 10 bases align to TRBD2. CDR1 is LGHNA and CDR2 is YNFKEQ in the germline V gene. J was trimmed by 10 bases and V by 3 bases; bases with no gene match: 11. CDR3 length: 16 amino acids. CDR3 sequence reads: CASSQPSGGAAMELFF. For the CDR3, the DNA is TGTGCCAGCAGCCAGCCAAGCGGGGGGGCGGCGATGGAGCTGTTTTTT.

This clone was observed a handful of times. V usage is TRBV2 and J usage is TRBJ2-7; possibly TRBD1 or TRBD2 for D (5 bases each). The CDR3 has 16 residues. Looked up from germline, CDR1 is SNHLY and CDR2 is FYNNEI. V was pared by 8 bases and J by 2 bases, with 22 bases between. CDR3 DNA sequence: TGTGCCAGCGGATATCAAGCCGGGACGGTTACCTACGAGCAGTACTTC. It codes for CASGYQAGTVTYEQYF.

This clone was recorded a few times. The V and J genes are TRBV6-5 and TRBJ2-7, with D perhaps matching TRBD2 (5 bases). Deletions cut 8 bases from V and 3 bases from J, with 14 bases between. This CDR3 has 13 residues. CDR1 and CDR2 (germline): MNHEY, SVGAGI. CDR3 bases: TGTGCCAGCTCTTCCCTAGCAAACTACGAGCAGTACTTC. The encoded protein is CASSSLANYEQYF.

The rearrangement uses TRBV18 and TRBJ2-3, with unresolved D. This CDR3 spans 15 amino acids. Deletions cut 3 bases from V and 7 bases from J, with 17 bases between. Germline V gives CDR1 KGHSH, CDR2 LQKENI. The CDR3 DNA reads as TGTGCCAGCTCACCCCAGGACCTACCAAGCCATACGCAGTATTTT. Translated, it gives CASSPQDLPSHTQYF.

The genes are TRBV6-5 and TRBJ2-1; 7 bases are a match to TRBD1. The CDR3 has 15 residues. Germline trimming cut 6 bases from V and 1 base from J; bases unmatched to any gene: 6. Germline V gene lookup returns CDR1 MNHEY and CDR2 SVGAGI. In nucleotides, the CDR3 is TGTGCCAGCAGCCGACAGGGTTTATCCTACAATGAGCAGTTCTTC. Residues: CASSRQGLSYNEQFF.

The V call is TRBV19, the J call TRBJ1-5, with a possible D match to TRBD1 (6 bases). CDR3 length equals 18 residues. Looked up from germline, CDR1 is LNHDA and CDR2 is SQIVND (reference sequence). V gave up 3 bases and J gave up 0 bases, with 18 bases separating them. The CDR3, as DNA: TGTGCCAGTAGTATTCATAGTGGGACAAGGGGTAGCAATCAGCCCCAGCATTTT. It encodes CASSIHSGTRGSNQPQHF.

The chain has TRBV5-6 and TRBJ1-6; perhaps TRBD1 as D (5 bases). Germline V lookup: CDR1 SGHDT, CDR2 YYEEEE. Trimming took off 4 bases at V and 9 bases at J, with 11 bases between the two ends. The CDR3 covers 13 residues. The CDR3 protein is CASSGKGSSPLHF. The DNA for the CDR3 is TGTGCCAGCAGCGGGAAGGGGAGTTCACCCCTCCACTTT.

The V gene is TRBV13, the J gene TRBJ2-2; D assignment may be TRBD1 or TRBD2 (6 bases each). The germline gives CDR1 PRHDT, CDR2 FYEKMQ (reference sequence). With 6 bases removed from V and 4 bases from J, the gap between germline ends came to 18 bases. CDR3 length: 16 residues. CDR3 residues: CASRGGTPSTTGELFF. The CDR3 nucleotides are TGTGCCAGCAGAGGGGGGACGCCATCCACCACCGGGGAGCTGTTTTTT.

V is TRBV5-1 and J is TRBJ1-4; D is uncertain. The CDR3 loop spans 15 amino acids. CDR1 is SGHRS, CDR2 YFSETQ, per germline. V lost 0 bases to trimming and J lost 3 bases, with 9 bases between them. The CDR3 coding sequence is TGCGCCAGCAGCTTGGCGCCGCCTGCTAATGAAAAACTGTTTTTT. It yields the protein CASSLAPPANEKLFF.

The chain combines TRBV5-5 with TRBJ2-4, with D maybe TRBD1 (5 bases). Germline-derived CDR1 and CDR2 are SGHKS and YYEKEE (reference sequence). There are 18 residues in the CDR3. V was cut by 4 bases and J by 2 bases, with 22 bases left in between. The CDR3 DNA follows: TGTGCCAGCAGCGAACTGGGTGGGGCCATCGGACCCAAAAACATTCAGTACTTC. It encodes CASSELGGAIGPKNIQYF.

The V call is TRBV2, the J call TRBJ2-5, with TRBD2 matching over 9 bases. The CDR3 sequence is 13 residues long. Germline trimming cut 3 bases from V and 7 bases from J; bases unmatched to any gene: 3. Germline V lookup: CDR1 SNHLY, CDR2 FYNNEI. CDR3 in DNA: TGTGCCAGCAGTGAGACTAGCGGAGGGACCCAGTACTTC. Translating it yields CASSETSGGTQYF.